The 5 T cell receptor beta chains presented below share a single source sample, sequenced in a study of beta chain features in type 1 diabetes. Study conclusions and caveats: In all four CD4+ subsets, TCRB CDR3 length was significantly, moderately reduced in type 1 diabetes.

Expressed TCRB transcripts were sequenced because the entire RNA isolate underwent reverse transcription. Measured with immunoSEQ multiplex PCR; TCRdb has only the in-frame clones, and not every one. The data contain 350,000 to 450,000 clones, around 12% of them singletons. For these TCRs, the target antigens are not known. The sequencing input was naive CD4+ T cells from blood. Receptor source: a woman between 18 and 29 years old with type 1 diabetes.

The chain carries TRBV29-1 and TRBJ2-7; D might be TRBD2 (5 bases). Germline CDR1 is SQVTM and CDR2 is ANQGSEA. V gave up 7 bases and J gave up 4 bases, with 11 bases separating them. This CDR3 is 11 amino acids long. CDR3 region: CSGIREYEQYF. CDR3 DNA: TGCAGCGGAATACGGGAATACGAGCAGTACTTC.

Only a few counts were recorded for this clone. Other DNA sequences within the sample encode an identical CDR3. The J gene is TRBJ2-2, the V gene TRBV29-1; no reliable D call. The germline gives CDR1 SQVTM, CDR2 ANQGSEA. Trimming shortened V by 4 bases and J by 3 bases, and 6 bases separated the two germline ends. This CDR3 region has 12 residues. The CDR3 nucleotides are TGCAGCGTTGTCCGCGACACCGGGGAGCTGTTTTTT. Amino acids: CSVVRDTGELFF.

This clone occurred a few times. The chain carries TRBV9 and TRBJ1-5; the D is unclear. V was pared by 2 bases and J by 5 bases, with 8 bases between. The CDR3 totals 13 residues. Per the germline V gene, CDR1 is SGDLS and CDR2 is YYNGEE. The chain's CDR3 is CASSVFPDQPQHF. The CDR3 region has the DNA TGTGCCAGCAGCGTTTTCCCGGATCAGCCCCAGCATTTT.

This chain joins TRBV5-4 and TRBJ2-1; D might be TRBD2 (6 bases). V lost 0 bases to trimming and J lost 3 bases, with 7 bases between them. Per germline, CDR1 SGHNT and CDR2 YYREEE (reference sequence). This CDR3 has 14 residues. CDR3 bases: TGTGCCAGCAGCTTGGCGGGAGTCTACAATGAGCAGTTCTTC. Protein product: CASSLAGVYNEQFF.

This clone was recorded a few times. The rearrangement joins TRBV10-3 to TRBJ2-3; no clear D. CDR3 length: 9 amino acids. CDR1 and CDR2 (germline): ENHRY, SYGVKD. V lost 11 bases and J 6 bases, leaving 6 bases between the germline ends. CDR3: CAPPDTQYF. The CDR3 DNA reads TGTGCCCCCCCGGATACGCAGTATTTT.